This T cell receptor beta chain was recovered during a study of T cell repertoires in cytomegalovirus infection (dated by TCRdb to between 2018 and 2021). Concerning the study at large: Recently identified HLA-C-restricted CMV epitopes, whose presentation resists viral immunomodulation, were targeted by peptide stimulations together with well-studied HLA-B-restricted epitopes. The HLA type of each donor mattered for the analysis, because public TCR beta signatures pointed to carriage of CMV infection along with the matching HLA type.

This clonotype was observed at least ten times. Its specific antigen is unknown. Base qualities were left out, and no much larger clone turns up one base away. Sequencing used an Illumina HiSeq 1500. TCRdb reanalyzed the raw reads on its own, using fastp at Q25 for trimming and MiXCR for clone calling, and kept in-frame beta chains. Identical CDR3 proteins give one entry, which carries the most common genes and DNA. Recorded for this sample are roughly 990,000 distinct CDR3 sequences; around 31% of them occurred a single time. The ten most abundant clones make up about 14% of the sample. The CDR3, from cysteine to phenylalanine, totals 18 residues. CDR3 DNA is the only sequence kept; it has 54 bases, read in frame from the first base. Reading the germline V gene gives CDR1 MNHEY and CDR2 SVGAGI. V is cut by 2 bases and J by 7 bases, and the space between the germline ends is 23 bases. Overall study results and their limits: In both this cohort and an independent roughly 330-donor cohort, the cumulative frequency of public TCR beta family members distinguished carriers of CMV infection plus the relevant HLA type. In the ex vivo response, HLA-C-restricted CMV-specific TCR beta clonotypes were dominant, and in two of eight donors the single most frequent clonotype came from this HLA-C-restricted group.

What this sample's treatment or condition label stands for: in vitro stimulation with specific CMV peptide epitopes to enrich CMV-specific T cells. This sequence uses TRBV6-5 and TRBJ1-4; TRBD1 could be the D gene, as 5 bases match. Source: cultured CD8+ T cells from PBMCs, taken from culture after CMV antigen stimulation. This TCR was sampled from a human donor in good health (CMV status not recorded). Some clones in this sample may be carry-over from other donors' samples. The CDR3 here reads CASSYRGPGGYVGEKLFF. Read as DNA, the sequence is TGTGCCAGCAGTTACCGCGGACCCGGGGGGTACGTAGGTGAAAAACTGTTTTTT.